This entry lists 19 T cell receptor beta chains sequenced from one sample in a study of Graves' ophthalmopathy and Graves' hyperthyroidism. From RNA, the CDR3 regions of TCR beta chains were amplified and sequenced. HTBI-primed RT-PCR formed the first round, and a multiplex PCR formed the second. TCRdb called the multiplex PCR reads again in MiXCR, with one record for every CDR3 protein. This sample has around 400,000 distinct CDR3 sequences, with 18% found just once. Sequencing was done on a sample of peripheral blood. The receptors stem from a woman under 30 with Graves' ophthalmopathy.

There are many counts of this clonotype. The V and J genes are TRBV19 and TRBJ2-2, with 8 bases fitting TRBD1. The CDR3 loop spans 17 amino acids. Trimming at V came to 5 bases and at J to 0 bases, leaving 8 bases not matched to a gene. The germline CDR1 and CDR2 sequences are LNHDA and SQIVND (reference sequence). The CDR3 loop is CASSGWTGRTNTGELFF. The CDR3 DNA is TGTGCCAGTAGTGGCTGGACAGGGCGGACGAACACCGGGGAGCTGTTTTTT. Combining the CDR3 with reference TRBV19 and TRBJ2-2 gives the whole variable domain DGGITQSPKYLFRKEGQNVTLSCEQNLNHDAMYWYRQDPGQGLRLIYYSQIVNDFQKGDIAEGYSVSREKKESFPLTVTSAQKNPTAFYLCASSGWTGRTNTGELFFGEGSRLTVL.

At least ten counts were recorded for this clonotype. The rearrangement joins TRBV7-2 to TRBJ2-7; a possible D gene is TRBD2 (5 bases). The CDR3 is made up of 14 amino acids. V lost 3 bases to trimming and J lost 4 bases, with 13 bases between them. The V gene's germline CDR1 is SGHTA and CDR2 FQGNSA. CDR3 loop: CASSFGSRTYEQYF. The DNA for the CDR3 is TGTGCCAGCAGCTTCGGCAGCAGGACTTACGAGCAGTACTTC.

This clonotype was recorded at least ten times. This chain uses TRBV11-3 with TRBJ1-1; 7 bases match TRBD1. The J segment lost 0 bases and the V segment lost 2 bases, leaving 6 bases of the junction unmatched. The CDR3 covers 16 residues. Per germline, CDR1 SGHNT and CDR2 YENEEA. The DNA for the CDR3 is TGTGCCAGCAGCTTACGGGACAGCCTTTTGAACACTGAAGCTTTCTTT. Translated, it gives CASSLRDSLLNTEAFF.

This clonotype showed up many times. The V and J genes are TRBV7-9 and TRBJ2-5, with D hard to call. Germline assignment: CDR1 SEHNR and CDR2 FQNEAQ (reference sequence). This CDR3 is built from 15 residues. V was pared by 1 base and J by 5 bases, with 14 bases between. The CDR3 DNA sequence: TGTGCCAGCAGCTTAGTTCCTGGGGTTCAGGAGACCCAGTACTTC. Amino acid sequence: CASSLVPGVQETQYF.

This clonotype was seen ten or more times. This CDR3 reads CASSYSIGRLAGPSYEQYF. The CDR3 coding sequence is TGTGCCAGCAGTTACTCGATTGGCCGGCTAGCGGGGCCATCCTACGAGCAGTACTTC. The V and J genes are TRBV6-2 or TRBV6-3 and TRBJ2-7, with 9 bases aligning to TRBD2. The V and J ends lost 0 bases and 1 base, in that order; junction bases with no gene match: 13. This CDR3 has 19 residues. Germline CDR1 is MNHEY and CDR2 is SVGEGT.

This clonotype was counted many times. The rearrangement joins TRBV11-2 to TRBJ1-1; possibly TRBD1 for D (5 bases). Germline CDR1 and CDR2: SGHAT and FQNNGV. Trimming shortened V by 1 base and J by 7 bases, and 13 bases separated the two germline ends. The length of the CDR3 is 14 residues. CDR3 in amino acids: CASSLVGGGNEAFF. CDR3 nucleotide sequence: TGTGCCAGCAGCTTAGTAGGTGGGGGGAATGAAGCTTTCTTT.

The chain is built from TRBV6-2 or TRBV6-3 and TRBJ1-1, with D unresolved. The length of the CDR3 is 18 residues. CDR1 MNHEY and CDR2 SVGEGT come from the germline V gene. V lost 2 bases and J lost 4, with 23 bases in between. CDR3 sequence reads: CASSYTRTEDLHSTEAFF. The CDR3 nucleotides are TGTGCCAGCAGTTACACCAGAACAGAGGACCTGCATTCCACTGAAGCTTTCTTT.

This clonotype has just a few counts. The CDR3 here is CASSVTDRGRYEQYF. For the CDR3, the DNA is TGTGCCAGCAGTGTGACGGACAGGGGAAGATACGAGCAGTACTTC. The V and J genes are TRBV6-1 and TRBJ2-7; 9 bases align to TRBD1. The CDR3 has 15 amino acids. The ends lost 4 bases at V and 4 bases at J; junction bases unmatched: 8. Germline CDR1 reads MNHNS; CDR2 reads SASEGT.

Ten or more counts support this clonotype. The chain carries TRBV13 and TRBJ2-7; TRBD2 matches 12 bases. The germline V gene encodes CDR1 PRHDT and CDR2 FYEKMQ (reference sequence). The CDR3 extends over 18 amino acids. V dropped 4 bases and J dropped 6; count of bases not matched to a gene: 16. In DNA form, the CDR3 reads TGTGCCAGCAGCTCCAGGGGTCCCGGACTAGCGGGGCCCAGCGAGCAGTACTTC. It encodes CASSSRGPGLAGPSEQYF.

The table lists this clonotype with many counts. The J gene is TRBJ1-2, the V gene TRBV6-2 or TRBV6-3, with unresolved D. Germline CDR1 and CDR2: MNHEY and SVGEGT. The V gene lost 6 bases and the J gene lost 2 bases, with 13 bases spanning the gap. CDR3 size: 14 residues. The CDR3 protein is CASRVMTPNYGYTF. The CDR3 DNA sequence: TGTGCCAGCAGGGTAATGACACCAAACTATGGCTACACCTTC.

This clonotype was detected many times. This sequence joins TRBV28 and TRBJ2-2, with TRBD2 as a possible D gene (5 bases). CDR1 MDHEN and CDR2 SYDVKM come from the germline V gene. The length of the CDR3 is 17 residues. Trimming cost V 11 bases and J 0 bases, with 22 bases left between them. CDR3 region: CAAARLPLFANTGELFF. CDR3 nucleotide sequence: TGTGCCGCAGCGAGACTACCCTTGTTCGCGAACACCGGGGAGCTGTTTTTT.

This clonotype was detected a few times. V gene TRBV28 combines with J gene TRBJ1-5; D gene unclear. V shed 7 bases and J shed 2 bases, with 9 bases lying between them. The length of the CDR3 is 13 residues. In germline, CDR1 is MDHEN, CDR2 SYDVKM. The CDR3 loop is CASKRSGNQPQHF. The CDR3 bases are TGTGCCAGCAAGCGAAGTGGCAATCAGCCCCAGCATTTT.

The table lists this clonotype with many counts. The chain joins TRBV6-1 to TRBJ1-1; no reliable D call. Germline-derived CDR1 and CDR2 are MNHNS and SASEGT. V lost 4 bases to trimming and J lost 10 bases, with 7 bases between them. The CDR3 runs to 10 residues. This chain's CDR3 is CASSALGAFF. As DNA, the CDR3 is TGTGCCAGCAGTGCCTTAGGAGCTTTCTTT.

Ten or more counts support this clonotype. The chain uses TRBV5-1 and TRBJ1-1; the D gene is possibly TRBD1 (6 bases). The CDR3 sequence is 15 residues long. Trimming pared 7 bases from V and 6 bases from J, leaving 22 bases between. Germline CDR1 reads SGHRS; CDR2 reads YFSETQ. The CDR3 DNA reads as TGCGCCAGCGGGCGGGACACCGTTTTGAGCGCTGAAGCTTTCTTT. Translating it yields CASGRDTVLSAEAFF.

This clonotype was detected many times. This sequence joins TRBV5-1 and TRBJ2-7, with D unclear. The germline CDR1 and CDR2 sequences are SGHRS and YFSETQ. Trimming took off 4 bases at V and 1 base at J, with 18 bases between the two ends. The CDR3 totals 16 residues. The chain's CDR3 is CASSLAPLEKSYEQYF. DNA of the CDR3: TGCGCCAGCAGCCTGGCCCCCCTGGAGAAATCCTACGAGCAGTACTTC. Full variable domain (outside the CDR3, taken from reference TRBV5-1 and TRBJ2-7): KAGVTQTPRYLIKTRGQQVTLSCSPISGHRSVSWYQQTPGQGLQFLFEYFSETQRNKGNFPGRFSGRQFSNSRSEMNVSTLELGDSALYLCASSLAPLEKSYEQYFGPGTRLTVT.

This clonotype has more than one count but fewer than ten. This chain joins TRBV20-1 and TRBJ2-7; D gene ambiguous. Germline CDR1 DFQATT, CDR2 SNEGSKA (reference sequence). This CDR3 has 14 residues. V lost 6 bases and J lost 7, with 22 bases in between. CDR3 sequence: CSAPTEAPWGEQYF. The CDR3 region has the DNA TGCAGTGCCCCTACAGAGGCACCTTGGGGTGAGCAGTACTTC.

The rearrangement links TRBV12-3 or TRBV12-4 to TRBJ2-7; D unclear. Trimming removed 4 bases at V and 5 bases at J, with 18 bases between. The CDR3 has 15 residues. The CDR3 protein is CASSSSVLTYDEQYF. The CDR3 DNA reads TGTGCCAGCAGTTCGTCGGTCCTGACCTACGACGAGCAGTACTTC.

This clonotype has at least ten counts. Mismatch with germline at one junction end may stem from a read error. The chain carries TRBV12-3 or TRBV12-4 and TRBJ2-7; 9 bases agree with TRBD1. The CDR3 extends over 11 amino acids. CDR3 amino acids: CASSFGRDRDF. For the CDR3, the DNA is TGTGCCAGCAGTTTTGGCCGGGACAGGGACTTC.

The sample holds many counts of this clonotype. This chain links TRBV3-1 with TRBJ1-1, with TRBD1 identical over 7 bases. The V and J ends lost 3 bases and 2 bases, in that order; junction bases with no gene match: 6. CDR3 size: 15 residues. CDR1 and CDR2 from the germline V gene are LGHDT and YNNKEL (reference sequence). The DNA for the CDR3 is TGTGCCAGCAGCCAGGGACAGCTCCCCAACACTGAAGCTTTCTTT. Protein sequence: CASSQGQLPNTEAFF.